This TCR beta chain was captured by sequencing in a study of siplizumab effects on memory and regulatory T cells. TCRdb's table, derived via immunoSEQ multiplex PCR, lists solely in-frame clones and lacks some. Of fewer than 110,000 clones listed, about 93% are singletons. A single count supports this clone. Its matching antigen is unknown. Findings and caveats of the study: Memory cells seemed less diverse than naive T cells, which also seemed major contributors to the alloresponse.

Trimming removed 4 bases from V and 1 base from J; junction bases left unmatched: 9. Germline assignment: CDR1 SGDLS and CDR2 YYNGEE. The CDR3 totals 16 residues. Sequencing input: non-Treg CD4+ T cells sorted from blood. The chain carries TRBV9 and TRBJ2-3, with TRBD1 identical over 7 bases. This receptor was taken from a human donor in good health. CDR3 in amino acids: CASSLTGELGTDTQYF. For the CDR3, the DNA is TGTGCCAGCAGCCTTACAGGGGAATTGGGCACAGATACGCAGTATTTT.